This TCR beta chain was recovered during a study of identical twins. Study-level points and caveats: Insertions ran lower in abundant cord blood beta clonotypes, though not in memory repertoires. Twin pairs had excess sharing that was weaker in beta out-of-frame sequences.

TCRdb re-called the 5' RACE reads through MiXCR, storing one row per CDR3 protein. The table includes about 720 distinct CDR3 sequences, around 64% detected once. As regards this clonotype: The antigen is unknown.

The germline V gene has CDR1 MNHNS and CDR2 SASEGT. The V end lost 8 bases, the J end lost 4 bases, and 17 bases lay between the germline ends. The CDR3 has 14 residues. Sequenced sample: CD4+ T cells sorted from blood. The TCR originated in a woman younger than 30 in good health. This table probably holds off-target reads from a library built for another chain. The chain is built from TRBV6-1 and TRBJ1-1; the D is unclear. CDR3 in DNA: TGTGCCAGCGCCGTGGGCATTAGCGGCACTGAAGCTTTCTTT. Its translation: CASAVGISGTEAFF.